This TCR beta chain was recorded in a study of sequential checkpoint blockade in melanoma. Libraries were prepared by immunoSEQ multiplex PCR; TCRdb keeps only in-frame clonotypes and omits some of them. Seen here are thousands of clones, 87% observed once, and the top ten hold 7.5% to 10%. After removal of 6 bases from V and 5 bases from J, the junction contained 6 bases not matched to a gene. The CDR3 runs to 15 residues. Germline lookup yields CDR1 SEHNR and CDR2 FQNEAQ (reference sequence). Treatment in this sample: randomized to nivolumab then ipilimumab (arm A) or the reverse (arm B). This TCR derives from a human donor with melanoma. Sample: CD8+ T cells sorted from blood (inferred from file names), taken from a patient given nivolumab and ipilimumab in sequence. This chain joins TRBV7-9 and TRBJ2-1; TRBD1 agrees at 11 bases. CDR3 bases: TGTGCCAGCAGTCAACCGGGACAGGGGGACAATGAGCAGTTCTTC. Its translation is CASSQPGQGDNEQFF.